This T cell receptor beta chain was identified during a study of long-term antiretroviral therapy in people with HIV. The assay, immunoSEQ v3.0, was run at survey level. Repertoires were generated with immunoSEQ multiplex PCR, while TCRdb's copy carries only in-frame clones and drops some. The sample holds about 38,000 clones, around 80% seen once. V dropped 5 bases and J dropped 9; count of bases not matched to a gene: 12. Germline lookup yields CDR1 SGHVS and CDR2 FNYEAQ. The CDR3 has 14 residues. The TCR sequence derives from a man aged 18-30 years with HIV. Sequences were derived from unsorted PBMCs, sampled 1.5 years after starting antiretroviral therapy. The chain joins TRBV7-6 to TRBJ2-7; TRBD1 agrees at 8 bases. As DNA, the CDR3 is TGTGCCAGCAGCGCAGGACAGGGTGCCACCGTGCAGTACTTC. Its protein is CASSAGQGATVQYF.